Sequencing of this T cell receptor (beta chain) was carried out in a study of blood T cell repertoires in COVID-19. In the study overall: PBMCs, B-cell-depleted T cells, or T cells provided the cDNA or gDNA that made up the material.

V gave up 4 bases and J gave up 12 bases; unmatched junction bases: 3. The CDR3 has 11 residues. CDR1 MDHEN and CDR2 SYDVKM come from the germline V gene. Authors' analysis steps: Amplification of reference gene primers provided the estimated nucleated cell counts. Profiling relied on immunoSEQ multiplex PCR, and the TCRdb table lists in-frame clones only, not all of them. D and trimming were read from the DNA, whereas the V and J calls and clone size are those reported in that table. The data hold approximately 150,000 clones, with around 83% observed a single time. The J gene is TRBJ2-1, the V gene TRBV28; 7 positions agree with TRBD2. Sequenced material: peripheral blood. This sequence originates from a woman aged 60 to 75 with acute or convalescent COVID-19. The CDR3 protein is CASSWGGAQFF. CDR3 coding DNA: TGTGCCAGCAGTTGGGGAGGGGCGCAGTTCTTC.